This TCR beta chain is from a study of identical twins. The CDR3 contains 20 residues. Germline CDR1 is SGHVS and CDR2 is FQNEAQ. Trimming removed 2 bases at V and 0 bases at J, with 23 bases between. This clonotype has a count of ten or more. Its antigen is as yet unknown. The study's findings and limits: There is a chance that invariant MAIT and iNKT cells partially muddied zero-insertion analyses. Whereas memory repertoires showed no such difference, abundant cord blood beta clonotypes carried fewer insertions. Among out-of-frame alpha sequences shared by twins, low generation probability occurred in excess.

A single record per CDR3 protein comes from TCRdb applying MiXCR to the 5' RACE reads. The table shows fewer than 800,000 distinct CDR3 sequences, with 7% to 7.5% occurring only once. These data were likewise used in another study, on yellow fever vaccine responses in identical twins.

The sequencing input was PBMCs. This clonotype was obtained from a woman between 18 and 29 years old in good health. V usage is TRBV7-8 and J usage is TRBJ2-1; a possible D gene is TRBD2 (5 bases). The CDR3 here is CASSLLGWVELGSSYNEQFF. CDR3 nucleotides: TGTGCCAGCAGCTTACTGGGTTGGGTAGAACTAGGAAGCTCCTACAATGAGCAGTTCTTC.